These T cell receptor beta chains were read from a single sample in a study of blood T cell repertoires in COVID-19. Only in-frame clones appear in the TCRdb table, and some are missing; sequencing was by immunoSEQ multiplex PCR. This table holds over 80,000 clones, over 80% found once. Sequences were obtained from peripheral blood. Every receptor here comes from a human donor with active COVID-19. The donor label of this sample is uncertain. Both conserved end residues are part of each CDR3. Fields, in order: J gene, V gene, D gene, clone size, CDR3 protein, CDR3 DNA. D genes are given only for firm matches. Expanded clones get a size class; other rows say once, few or many, or leave the size out.

>TRBJ2-1|TRBV7-3|TRBD2|NA
CASSLIAGSYNEQFF
TGTGCCAGCAGCTTAATAGCGGGGTCCTACAATGAGCAGTTCTTC
>TRBJ1-2|TRBV6-1|NA|NA
CASRDREVYGYTF
TGTGCCAGCCGTGATCGGGAGGTCTATGGCTACACCTTC
>TRBJ2-7|TRBV7-8|NA|NA
CASSRRYEQYF
TGTGCCAGCAGCCGCCGGTACGAGCAGTACTTC
>TRBJ2-7|TRBV27|TRBD1|NA
CVTGNRGSYEQYF
TGTGTAACGGGTAACAGGGGGTCCTACGAGCAGTACTTC
>TRBJ1-1|TRBV7-9|TRBD1|NA
CASSLGQGRDTEAFF
TGTGCCAGCAGCTTAGGACAGGGACGGGACACTGAAGCTTTCTTT
>TRBJ2-1|TRBV28|NA|NA
CASTNPRAGREQFF
TGTGCCAGCACCAACCCGAGGGCGGGGCGGGAGCAGTTCTTC
>TRBJ2-7|TRBV6-5|TRBD1|NA
CASRQGGQSSYEQYF
TGTGCCAGCAGACAGGGGGGACAGAGCTCCTACGAGCAGTACTTC
>TRBJ1-5|TRBV28|NA|NA
CASSSRGYQPQHF
TGTGCCAGCAGTTCCCGGGGGTATCAGCCCCAGCATTTT
>TRBJ2-3|TRBV27|TRBD2|NA
CASSLYGTTGPEYF
TGTGCCAGCAGTTTATACGGGACTACTGGACCGGAATATTTT
>TRBJ1-1|TRBV28|NA|NA
CASSFRRQANTEAFF
TGTGCCAGCAGTTTTAGACGACAGGCAAACACTGAAGCTTTCTTT
>TRBJ2-1|TRBV3-1/TRBV3-2|TRBD1|NA
CASSQPGQKNEQFF
TGTGCCAGCAGCCAACCGGGACAGAAGAATGAGCAGTTCTTC
>TRBJ2-7|TRBV4-2|TRBD1|NA
CASSPEGQGNPYEQYF
TGTGCCAGCAGCCCAGAGGGACAGGGAAACCCCTACGAGCAGTACTTC
>TRBJ2-1|TRBV19|TRBD1|NA
CATQARGRTARNEQFF
TGTGCCACACAGGCAAGGGGGCGGACGGCCCGCAATGAGCAGTTCTTC
>TRBJ2-1|TRBV3-1/TRBV3-2|TRBD2|NA
CASSPRGGGKGNEQFF
TGTGCCAGCAGCCCCCGTGGCGGGGGGAAAGGGAATGAGCAGTTCTTC
>TRBJ2-5|TRBV18|TRBD2|NA
CASSLLPGEGKTQYF
TGTGCCAGCTCGCTTCTCCCCGGGGAGGGGAAGACCCAGTACTTC
>TRBJ1-3|TRBV9|TRBD1|NA
CASSQTGAGNTIYF
TGTGCCAGCAGCCAGACAGGGGCTGGAAACACCATATATTTT
>TRBJ2-5|TRBV5-1|NA|once
CASSSGTLFLETQYF
TGCGCCAGCAGCTCGGGGACACTTTTTCTGGAGACCCAGTACTTC
>TRBJ2-3|TRBV7-2|NA|NA
CASSLTEGATQYF
TGTGCCAGCAGCTTAACAGAGGGAGCTACGCAGTATTTT
>TRBJ2-7|TRBV27|TRBD1|NA
CASSWGTGNYEQYF
TGTGCCAGCAGTTGGGGGACAGGGAACTACGAGCAGTACTTC
>TRBJ2-7|TRBV18|NA|few
CASSRSGTTTYEQYF
TGTGCCAGCTCACGTTCCGGGACAACGACCTACGAGCAGTACTTC
>TRBJ1-2|TRBV14|TRBD1|NA
CASSRSLTGNYGYTF
TGTGCCAGCAGCCGGTCTTTGACAGGGAACTATGGCTACACCTTC
>TRBJ2-3|TRBV6-5|TRBD2|NA
CASSLAGGKDTQYF
TGTGCCAGCAGTTTAGCGGGGGGGAAAGATACGCAGTATTTT
>TRBJ1-2|TRBV6-1|TRBD1|NA
CASSDDRAILDGYTF
TGTGCCAGCAGTGACGACAGGGCCATTCTCGACGGCTACACCTTC
>TRBJ2-1|TRBV3-1/TRBV3-2|TRBD2|NA
CASSQALAGGPGEQFF
TGTGCCAGCAGCCAAGCCCTAGCGGGGGGGCCCGGTGAGCAGTTCTTC
>TRBJ2-7|TRBV6-6|TRBD2|NA
CASTNAGLANYEQYF
TGTGCCAGCACCAACGCGGGACTAGCGAACTACGAGCAGTACTTC
>TRBJ2-7|TRBV5-4|TRBD1|NA
CASSLEQGPSYEQYF
TGTGCCAGCAGCTTGGAACAGGGGCCGTCCTACGAGCAGTACTTC
>TRBJ2-2|TRBV27|NA|NA
CASSFGAGELFF
TGTGCCAGCAGTTTTGGGGCGGGGGAGCTGTTTTTT
>TRBJ2-1|TRBV3-1/TRBV3-2|TRBD1|NA
CASSQDCKGAEANEQFF
TGTGCCAGCAGCCAAGATTGCAAGGGGGCGGAGGCGAATGAGCAGTTCTTC
>TRBJ2-1|TRBV15|TRBD2|NA
CATRLAGDGGDEQFF
TGTGCCACCCGACTAGCGGGGGACGGCGGCGATGAGCAGTTCTTC
>TRBJ1-5|TRBV7-9|TRBD1|NA
CASSRGQTGGAGQPQHF
TGTGCCAGCAGCCGCGGCCAAACAGGGGGCGCGGGTCAGCCCCAGCATTTT
>TRBJ2-2|TRBV6-6|TRBD1|NA
CATHPARTGNTGELFF
TGTGCCACCCACCCCGCCAGGACAGGGAACACCGGGGAGCTGTTTTTT
>TRBJ2-3|TRBV5-1|NA|NA
CASSYDSSTDTQYF
TGCGCCAGCAGCTACGACAGTAGCACAGATACGCAGTATTTT
>TRBJ2-1|TRBV5-8|NA|NA
CASSLIFSANEQFF
TGTGCCAGCAGCTTGATCTTTAGTGCCAATGAGCAGTTCTTC
>TRBJ2-7|TRBV5-1|NA|NA
CASAGPAYEQYF
TGCGCCAGCGCGGGCCCCGCCTACGAGCAGTACTTC
>TRBJ2-7|TRBV10-3|TRBD1|NA
CAISEPGTGTTYEQYF
TGTGCCATCAGTGAGCCAGGGACAGGGACCACATACGAGCAGTACTTC
>TRBJ2-5|TRBV18|TRBD1|NA
CASSPPGTGEARETQYF
TGTGCCAGCTCACCCCCCGGGACAGGGGAAGCACGAGAGACCCAGTACTTC
>TRBJ2-7|TRBV19|TRBD2|NA
CASSRQTSNLYEQYF
TGTGCCAGTAGTAGGCAGACTAGCAACCTGTACGAGCAGTACTTC
>TRBJ1-5|TRBV6-2/TRBV6-3|TRBD1|NA
CASSYLGTGDKPQHF
TGTGCCAGCAGTTACCTCGGGACAGGGGACAAGCCCCAGCATTTT
>TRBJ1-1|TRBV5-1|NA|NA
CASSSPLSEAFF
TGCGCCAGCAGCTCCCCTCTCAGTGAAGCTTTCTTT
>TRBJ2-5|TRBV5-4|TRBD2|NA
CASSWLLAGGQETQYF
TGTGCCAGCAGCTGGCTACTAGCGGGGGGCCAAGAGACCCAGTACTTC
>TRBJ2-2|TRBV9|NA|NA
CASSVLGLDTGELFF
TGTGCCAGCAGCGTCTTGGGACTTGACACCGGGGAGCTGTTTTTT
>TRBJ2-4|TRBV18|NA|NA
CASSPPTGNAKNIQYF
TGTGCCAGCTCACCCCCAACGGGGAACGCCAAAAACATTCAGTACTTC
>TRBJ2-3|TRBV2|NA|NA
CASSARVNWDTQYF
TGTGCCAGCAGTGCTCGGGTCAACTGGGATACGCAGTATTTT
>TRBJ2-3|TRBV7-8|NA|NA
CASSLARLAMKGDTQYF
TGTGCCAGCAGCTTAGCGCGACTGGCGATGAAAGGAGATACGCAGTATTTT
>TRBJ2-7|TRBV5-4|NA|NA
CASSSGFTGTTYEQYF
TGTGCCAGCAGCTCGGGTTTTACCGGGACAACTTACGAGCAGTACTTC
>TRBJ2-5|TRBV6-5|TRBD1|NA
CASSYSTGADGTQYF
TGTGCCAGCAGTTACTCGACAGGGGCGGACGGGACCCAGTACTTC
>TRBJ1-2|TRBV7-8|TRBD1|few
CASSSTGAYGYTF
TGTGCCAGCAGTTCAACAGGGGCCTATGGCTACACCTTC
>TRBJ2-1|TRBV11-2|NA|NA
CASSLAQYEQFF
TGTGCCAGCAGCTTAGCCCAGTATGAGCAGTTCTTC
>TRBJ2-5|TRBV14|NA|NA
CASSQTRQETQYF
TGTGCCAGCAGCCAAACCAGGCAAGAGACCCAGTACTTC
>TRBJ1-1|TRBV15|NA|NA
CATSREMVGTEAFF
TGTGCCACCAGCAGAGAGATGGTCGGCACTGAAGCTTTCTTT
>TRBJ2-5|TRBV7-9|NA|NA
CASSTARETQYF
TGTGCCAGCAGCACCGCGCGGGAGACCCAGTACTTC
>TRBJ1-1|TRBV5-1|NA|NA
CASSLAQANTEAFF
TGCGCCAGCAGCTTGGCGCAGGCGAACACTGAAGCTTTCTTT
>TRBJ2-3|TRBV6-2/TRBV6-3|NA|once
CASSYSPGAADTQYF
TGTGCCAGCAGTTACTCGCCGGGTGCCGCAGATACGCAGTATTTT
>TRBJ1-1|TRBV5-1|TRBD1|few
CASSQDRGLNTEAFF
TGCGCCAGCAGCCAGGACAGGGGGCTCAACACTGAAGCTTTCTTT
>TRBJ2-7|TRBV18|NA|NA
CASSPSQGITYEQYF
TGTGCCAGCTCACCAAGTCAGGGGATCACCTACGAGCAGTACTTC
>TRBJ2-5|TRBV7-3|TRBD2|NA
CASSLGTSGGAQYF
TGTGCCAGCAGCCTAGGGACTAGCGGGGGGGCCCAGTACTTC
>TRBJ2-7|TRBV5-4|NA|NA
CASSPPGTRTYEQYF
TGTGCCAGCAGCCCACCCGGGACACGAACCTACGAGCAGTACTTC
>TRBJ2-1|TRBV9|TRBD2|NA
CASSATAHGLAGGSNEQFF
TGTGCCAGCAGCGCCACGGCCCACGGTCTAGCGGGGGGAAGTAATGAGCAGTTCTTC
>TRBJ1-5|TRBV5-1|NA|NA
CASSLDAGEGQPQHF
TGCGCCAGCAGCTTGGACGCAGGGGAAGGTCAGCCCCAGCATTTT